The 26 T cell receptor beta chains below all came from one sample that was sequenced in a study of a mutant IDH1 vaccine in newly diagnosed glioma (dated by TCRdb to the early 2020s). The time point label for this specimen denotes: week 23, last vaccination. Each vaccine dose was 300 ug of a 20-mer mutant IDH1 peptide in Montanide, given subcutaneously with topical imiquimod. These TCRs are of unknown antigen specificity. Libraries were constructed by the immunoSEQ multiplex PCR assay. Sourced from immuneACCESS, this table was stored by TCRdb with only in-frame sequences that have V and J called. A share of the clones is absent; for the studies checked, an unresolved V gene accounts for under half, and the remainder has no known explanation. This sample gives approximately 50,000 clones in total; over 80% of them show up just once. The ten largest clones capture 1.3% to 1.5% of the sample. The sample was PBMCs, taken from a glioma patient whose treatment included an IDH1 peptide vaccine. The source is a man aged 35 to 55 with glioma.

This clone occurred many times. The chain recombines TRBV5-1 with TRBJ1-1; no clear D gene. CDR1 is SGHRS and CDR2 is YFSETQ in the germline V gene. The length of the CDR3 is 13 residues. Trimming stripped 2 bases from V and 1 base from J, with 6 bases between. DNA for the CDR3: TGCGCCAGCAGCTTTGAGGGGAACACTGAAGCTTTCTTT. The encoded protein is CASSFEGNTEAFF.

CDR3 residues: CSAREGLRAFF. The CDR3 DNA sequence: TGCAGTGCTAGAGAGGGTTTACGAGCTTTCTTT. The chain joins TRBV20-1 to TRBJ1-1; D is uncertain. Trimming stripped 0 bases from V and 10 bases from J, with 9 bases between. The CDR3 spans 11 residues. Germline V lookup: CDR1 DFQATT, CDR2 SNEGSKA (reference sequence).

J is TRBJ2-2 and V is TRBV10-3, with 8 positions matching TRBD1. Losses at the gene ends were 6 bases for V and 2 bases for J; bases not matched to a gene: 5. CDR1 and CDR2 from the germline V gene are ENHRY and SYGVKD. CDR3 length equals 15 residues. CDR3 loop: CAISFGTGNTGELFF. DNA for the CDR3: TGTGCCATCAGCTTTGGGACAGGAAACACCGGGGAGCTGTTTTTT.

V and J are TRBV7-2 and TRBJ1-1; D ambiguous. The V gene's germline CDR1 is SGHTA and CDR2 FQGNSA. V lost 4 bases, J lost 1 base, and 7 bases lay in between. CDR3 length: 13 residues. The CDR3 DNA reads as TGTGCCAGCAGCTCAACGGGGAACACTGAAGCTTTCTTT. Residues: CASSSTGNTEAFF.

The gene calls are TRBV10-2 and TRBJ2-6, with a weak D call TRBD1 (5 bases). Germline CDR1 is WSHSY and CDR2 is SAAADI. The V and J ends lost 8 bases and 2 bases respectively, with 13 bases between them. The CDR3 sequence is 15 residues long. The CDR3 is CASSPQGAGANVLTF. In DNA, the CDR3 is TGCGCCAGCTCTCCTCAGGGTGCTGGGGCCAACGTCCTGACTTTC.

The chain uses TRBV20-1 and TRBJ2-1, with no clear D. V was trimmed by 3 bases and J by 8 bases, leaving 8 bases between them. CDR1 and CDR2 from the germline V gene are DFQATT and SNEGSKA (reference sequence). This CDR3 spans 11 amino acids. The CDR3 coding sequence is TGCAGTGCTAGTGAGTGGGATGAGCAGTTCTTC. Protein product: CSASEWDEQFF.

This clone was seen once. The chain carries TRBV6-5 and TRBJ2-7; D is uncertain. The CDR3 covers 11 residues. The germline CDR1 and CDR2 sequences are MNHEY and SVGAGI. V gave up 11 bases and J gave up 6 bases, with 14 bases separating them. This chain's CDR3 is CACKTLGEQYF. Written as DNA, the CDR3 is TGTGCCTGCAAGACCCTGGGCGAGCAGTACTTC.

This rearrangement joins TRBV7-2 to TRBJ2-7; 9 positions agree with TRBD2. This CDR3 is 15 amino acids long. With 5 bases clipped from V and 4 bases from J, the junction kept 9 bases outside the gene matches. Per germline, CDR1 SGHTA and CDR2 FQGNSA. Here the CDR3 reads CASSQMPAGGYEQYF. CDR3 DNA: TGTGCCAGCAGCCAAATGCCTGCGGGAGGGTACGAGCAGTACTTC.

V is TRBV2 and J is TRBJ2-7, with TRBD1 matching over 10 bases. This CDR3 comprises 16 residues. V shed 2 bases and J 1 base; nucleotides not matched to a gene: 5. Germline-derived CDR1 and CDR2 are SNHLY and FYNNEI. The CDR3 DNA reads as TGTGCCAGCAGTGAACCGGGACAGGGGACGTCCTACGAGCAGTACTTC. The encoded protein is CASSEPGQGTSYEQYF. The full variable domain, rest sourced from reference TRBV2 and TRBJ2-7, is EPEVTQTPSHQVTQMGQEVILRCVPISNHLYFYWYRQILGQKVEFLVSFYNNEISEKSEIFDDQFSVERPDGSNFTLKIRSTKLEDSAMYFCASSEPGQGTSYEQYFGPGTRLTVT.

This rearrangement joins TRBV20-1 to TRBJ2-5; tentative D call: TRBD1 (6 bases). The CDR3 has 11 amino acids. Germline V CDR1 and CDR2: DFQATT, SNEGSKA (reference sequence). Trimming left V 4 bases short and J 5 bases short, with 8 bases between. CDR3 in amino acids: CSATQGETQYF. The CDR3 region has the DNA TGCAGTGCTACCCAGGGGGAGACCCAGTACTTC.

The chain combines TRBV5-1 with TRBJ2-7; 7 bases are shared with TRBD1. The ends lost 0 bases at V and 5 bases at J; junction bases unmatched: 5. CDR1 and CDR2 (germline): SGHRS, YFSETQ. The CDR3 covers 14 residues. CDR3 sequence (DNA): TGCGCCAGCAGCTTGGGAAGGGGGCACGACGAGCAGTACTTC. Its translation: CASSLGRGHDEQYF.

The V call is TRBV2, the J call TRBJ2-7, with D possibly being TRBD2 (7 bases). The CDR3 extends over 11 amino acids. Germline V gives CDR1 SNHLY, CDR2 FYNNEI. CDR3 DNA: TGTGTCCAAGGGGGGGGCAACGAGCAGTACTTC. This codes for CVQGGGNEQYF.

This clone was observed once. V gene TRBV2 combines with J gene TRBJ2-7, with 8 bases identical to TRBD1. This CDR3 spans 14 amino acids. CDR1 and CDR2 from the germline V gene are SNHLY and FYNNEI. V shed 2 bases and J 3 bases; nucleotides not matched to a gene: 3. CDR3 nucleotides: TGTGCCAGCAGTGAACAGGGACAGGACTACGAGCAGTACTTC. Protein sequence: CASSEQGQDYEQYF. The complete variable domain, with remaining parts taken from reference TRBV2 and TRBJ2-7, reads EPEVTQTPSHQVTQMGQEVILRCVPISNHLYFYWYRQILGQKVEFLVSFYNNEISEKSEIFDDQFSVERPDGSNFTLKIRSTKLEDSAMYFCASSEQGQDYEQYFGPGTRLTVT.

This chain joins TRBV6-1 and TRBJ2-7; 12 bases fit TRBD1. The CDR3 totals 15 residues. Trimming took 5 bases from V and 2 from J; bases not matched to a gene: 4. Per the germline V gene, CDR1 is MNHNS and CDR2 is SASEGT. The CDR3 sequence: CASSKGDRGPYEQYF. The CDR3 nucleotides read TGTGCCAGCAGTAAAGGGGACAGGGGGCCCTACGAGCAGTACTTC.

The CDR3 loop reads CASSPNGQRGDAFF. For the CDR3, the DNA is TGTGCCAGCAGTCCAAACGGGCAGCGCGGGGACGCTTTCTTT. V gene TRBV27 combines with J gene TRBJ1-1; perhaps TRBD1 as D (5 bases). Germline CDR1 MNHEY, CDR2 SMNVEV (reference sequence). The CDR3 length is 14 residues. Deletions cut 5 bases from V and 11 bases from J, with 21 bases between.

The chain employs TRBV7-8 and TRBJ2-7; D ambiguous. Germline CDR1 SGHVS, CDR2 FQNEAQ. The CDR3 runs to 15 residues. The V gene lost 5 bases and the J gene lost 0 bases, with 14 bases spanning the gap. The CDR3 protein is CASSPLRAYSYEQYF. CDR3 coding DNA: TGTGCCAGCAGCCCTTTACGGGCTTACTCCTACGAGCAGTACTTC.

Concerning this clone: The junction shows a germline mismatch at one end, possibly a read error. The rearrangement links TRBV7-7 to TRBJ2-7; 13 nucleotides match TRBD2. CDR3 length equals 20 residues. In germline, CDR1 is SSHAT, CDR2 FNYEAQ (reference sequence). This CDR3 reads CASSLGPGQGRTSGSYEQYF. CDR3 DNA sequence: TGTGCTAGCAGCTTAGGACCGGGACAGGGGAGGACTAGCGGGAGTTACGAGCAGTACTTC.

The rearrangement uses TRBV19 and TRBJ1-2; D uncertain. Germline-derived CDR1 and CDR2 are LNHDA and SQIVND (reference sequence). The CDR3 contains 14 residues. Trimming pared 6 bases from V and 0 bases from J, leaving 11 bases between. The CDR3 DNA follows: TGTGCCAGTAGGGCCGTCTTCGCTAACTATGGCTACACCTTC. Amino acid sequence: CASRAVFANYGYTF.

V usage is TRBV7-6 and J usage is TRBJ2-7, with D tentatively TRBD1 (6 bases). Germline V gene data show CDR1 as SGHVS and CDR2 as FNYEAQ. The V and J ends lost 5 bases and 5 bases respectively, with 13 bases between them. The CDR3 is 13 residues long. The CDR3 sequence: CASSRETGHEQYF. CDR3 DNA sequence: TGTGCCAGCAGCAGAGAGACAGGCCACGAGCAGTACTTC.

The chain recombines TRBV6-6 with TRBJ2-7, with 9 positions matching TRBD1. The CDR3 covers 16 residues. Trimming cost V 4 bases and J 2 bases; bases outside gene matches: 9. CDR1 and CDR2 (germline): MNHNY, SVGAGI (reference sequence). CDR3 sequence reads: CASSSQGQGRPYEQYF. In DNA, the CDR3 is TGTGCCAGCAGTTCCCAAGGACAGGGGAGGCCCTACGAGCAGTACTTC.

J is TRBJ2-2 and V is TRBV29-1; D not resolved. Trimming removed 3 bases at V and 1 base at J, with 6 bases between. There are 13 residues in the CDR3. The V gene's germline CDR1 is SQVTM and CDR2 ANQGSEA. CDR3 sequence reads: CSVDTVNTGELFF. The CDR3 DNA sequence: TGCAGCGTTGATACAGTGAACACCGGGGAGCTGTTTTTT.

The chain employs TRBV18 and TRBJ1-1, with 10 bases matching TRBD1. The trim removed 4 bases at V and 5 bases at J, leaving 7 bases unmatched. This CDR3 comprises 15 residues. From germline, CDR1 is KGHSH and CDR2 LQKENI. The chain's CDR3 is CASSLTGTGETEAFF. For the CDR3, the DNA is TGTGCCAGCTCACTTACCGGGACAGGGGAGACTGAAGCTTTCTTT.

The rearrangement links TRBV5-1 to TRBJ2-7; tentatively, D is TRBD2 (6 bases). Germline CDR1 is SGHRS and CDR2 is YFSETQ. The CDR3 spans 15 residues. With 4 bases removed from V and 2 bases from J, the gap between germline ends came to 16 bases. CDR3 sequence (DNA): TGCGCCAGCAGCCCCGGTAGTGGGGAGGCCTACGAGCAGTACTTC. This sequence encodes CASSPGSGEAYEQYF.

CDR3 coding DNA: TGTGCCAGCAGTGGACTGGGGGCCTCGAACACTGAAGCTTTCTTT. Amino acids: CASSGLGASNTEAFF. The V call is TRBV2, the J call TRBJ1-1, with a possible D match to TRBD1 (6 bases). Germline-derived CDR1 and CDR2 are SNHLY and FYNNEI. V was shortened by 4 bases and J by 1 base, with 13 bases between the two germline ends. There are 15 residues in the CDR3.

V gene TRBV19 combines with J gene TRBJ2-7, with D perhaps assigned TRBD1 or TRBD2 (5 bases each). This CDR3 comprises 15 residues. Germline V CDR1 and CDR2: LNHDA, SQIVND (reference sequence). V was shortened by 6 bases and J by 5 bases, with 20 bases between the two germline ends. In DNA, the CDR3 is TGTGCCAGTAGCCGGGGCCGCAGGCCGCGCGACGAGCAGTACTTC. Its protein product is CASSRGRRPRDEQYF.

This chain connects TRBV7-9 to TRBJ2-3, with TRBD2 identical over 7 bases. The trim removed 6 bases at V and 0 bases at J, leaving 9 bases unmatched. This CDR3 contains 16 residues. Germline-derived CDR1 and CDR2 are SEHNR and FQNEAQ (reference sequence). CDR3 DNA: TGTGCCAGCAGGGCGGTCTTGCGGGGGAGCACAGATACGCAGTATTTT. This gives the protein CASRAVLRGSTDTQYF.